This T cell receptor beta chain was sequenced during a study of blood T cell repertoires in COVID-19. In the study overall: Both acute and convalescent COVID-19 samples were obtained from the United States, Italy and Spain. T cells, B-cell-depleted T cells, or PBMCs supplied cDNA or gDNA.

The CDR3 covers 13 residues. CDR1 is ENHRY, CDR2 SYGVKD, per germline. With 5 bases clipped from V and 3 bases from J, the junction kept 3 bases outside the gene matches. Sequenced by immunoSEQ multiplex PCR; TCRdb stores in-frame clones only, minus some. Of roughly 380,000 clones in the sample, roughly four fifths were seen once. This clone has a handful of counts. This chain links TRBV10-3 with TRBJ1-1, with 7 bases lining up with TRBD1. The sample taken for sequencing was peripheral blood. The sequence was collected from a human donor with acute or convalescent COVID-19. The donor label of this sample is uncertain. The CDR3 here is CAISTGVDTEAFF. The CDR3 bases are TGTGCCATCAGTACAGGGGTAGACACTGAAGCTTTCTTT.